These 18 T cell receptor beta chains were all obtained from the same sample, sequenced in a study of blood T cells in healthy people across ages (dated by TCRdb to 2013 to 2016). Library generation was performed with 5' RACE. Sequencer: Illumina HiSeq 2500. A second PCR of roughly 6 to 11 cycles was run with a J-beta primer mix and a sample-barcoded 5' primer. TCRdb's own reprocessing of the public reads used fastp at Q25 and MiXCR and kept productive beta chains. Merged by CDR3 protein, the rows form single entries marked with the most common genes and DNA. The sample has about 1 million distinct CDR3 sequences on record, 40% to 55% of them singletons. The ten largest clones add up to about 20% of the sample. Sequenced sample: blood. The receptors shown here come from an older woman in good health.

The CDR3 DNA is TGTGCCAGCAGTACCTCAGGGGTTGGTAATGAAAAACTGTTTTTT. It codes for CASSTSGVGNEKLFF. V usage is TRBV6-6 and J usage is TRBJ1-4, with D possibly matching TRBD1 (6 bases). The CDR3 is made up of 15 amino acids. V was clipped by 5 bases and J by 4 bases, with 14 bases between them. Germline V gene sequence: CDR1 MNHNY, CDR2 SVGAGI (reference sequence).

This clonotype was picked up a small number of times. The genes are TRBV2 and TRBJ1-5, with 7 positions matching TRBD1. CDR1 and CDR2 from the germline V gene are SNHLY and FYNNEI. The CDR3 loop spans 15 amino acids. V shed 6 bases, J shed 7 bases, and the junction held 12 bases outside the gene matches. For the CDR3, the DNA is TGTGCCAGCAGGGAGAGGGGGCTCCTGGGGCAGCCCCAGCATTTT. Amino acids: CASRERGLLGQPQHF. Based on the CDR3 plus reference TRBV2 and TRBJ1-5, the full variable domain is EPEVTQTPSHQVTQMGQEVILRCVPISNHLYFYWYRQILGQKVEFLVSFYNNEISEKSEIFDDQFSVERPDGSNFTLKIRSTKLEDSAMYFCASRERGLLGQPQHFGDGTRLSIL.

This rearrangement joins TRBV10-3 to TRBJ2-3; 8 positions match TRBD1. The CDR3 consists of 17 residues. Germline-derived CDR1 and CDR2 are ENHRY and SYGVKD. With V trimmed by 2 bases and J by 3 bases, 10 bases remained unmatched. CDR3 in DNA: TGTGCCATCAGTGAGGGTTCTGCAGGGGGCATGACAGATACGCAGTATTTT. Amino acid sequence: CAISEGSAGGMTDTQYF.

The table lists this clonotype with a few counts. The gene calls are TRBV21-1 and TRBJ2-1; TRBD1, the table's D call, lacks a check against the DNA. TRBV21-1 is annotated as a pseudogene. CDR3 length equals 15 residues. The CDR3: CASSHPSWGNNEQFF. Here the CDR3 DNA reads TGTGCCAGCAGCCACCCGAGTTGGGGGAACAATGAGCAGTTCTTC.

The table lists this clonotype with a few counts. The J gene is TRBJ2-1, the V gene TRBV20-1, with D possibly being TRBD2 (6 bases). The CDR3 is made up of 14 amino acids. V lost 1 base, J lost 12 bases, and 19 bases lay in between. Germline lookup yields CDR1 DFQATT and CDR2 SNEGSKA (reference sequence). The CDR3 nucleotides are TGCAGTGCTAGAGGGGCAGTGGAGGGAGAAGGGCAGTTCTTC. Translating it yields CSARGAVEGEGQFF.

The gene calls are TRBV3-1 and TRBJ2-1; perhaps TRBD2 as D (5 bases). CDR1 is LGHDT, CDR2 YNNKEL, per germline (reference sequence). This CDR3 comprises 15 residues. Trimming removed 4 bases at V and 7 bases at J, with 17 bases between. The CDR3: CASSPLVGDGNEQFF. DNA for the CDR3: TGTGCCAGCAGCCCACTAGTGGGAGACGGGAATGAGCAGTTCTTC.

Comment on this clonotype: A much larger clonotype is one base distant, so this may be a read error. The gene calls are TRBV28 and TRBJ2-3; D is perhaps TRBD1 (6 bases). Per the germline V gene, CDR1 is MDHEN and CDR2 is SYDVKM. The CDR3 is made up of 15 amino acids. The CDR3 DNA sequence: TGTGCCGGCAGGGGAAGGGTAACTGGCACAGATACGCAGTATTTT. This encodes CAGRGRVTGTDTQYF.

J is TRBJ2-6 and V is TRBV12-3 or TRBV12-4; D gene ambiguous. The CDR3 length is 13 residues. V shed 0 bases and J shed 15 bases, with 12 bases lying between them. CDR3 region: CASSLARRSTLTF. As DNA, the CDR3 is TGTGCCAGCAGTTTAGCGCGAAGGTCCACCCTGACTTTC.

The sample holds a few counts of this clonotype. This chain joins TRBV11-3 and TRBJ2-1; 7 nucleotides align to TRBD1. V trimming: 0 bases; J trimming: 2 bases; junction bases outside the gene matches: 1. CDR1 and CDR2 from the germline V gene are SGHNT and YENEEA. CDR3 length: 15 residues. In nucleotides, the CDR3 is TGTGCCAGCAGCTTAGAGACAGGGCCCTACAATGAGCAGTTCTTC. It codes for CASSLETGPYNEQFF.

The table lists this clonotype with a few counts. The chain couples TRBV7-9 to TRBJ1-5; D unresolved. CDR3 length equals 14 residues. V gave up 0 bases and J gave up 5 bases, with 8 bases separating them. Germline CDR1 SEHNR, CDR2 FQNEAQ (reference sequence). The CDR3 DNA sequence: TGTGCCAGCAGCTTAGCGAACTGGGATCAGCCCCAGCATTTT. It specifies CASSLANWDQPQHF.

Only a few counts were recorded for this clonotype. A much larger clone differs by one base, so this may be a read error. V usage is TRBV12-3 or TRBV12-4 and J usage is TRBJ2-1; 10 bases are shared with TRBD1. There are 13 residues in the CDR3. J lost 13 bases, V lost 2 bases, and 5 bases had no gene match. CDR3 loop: CASSLLDRGVQFF. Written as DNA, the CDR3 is TGTGCCAGCAGTTTACTGGACAGGGGGGTCCAGTTCTTC.

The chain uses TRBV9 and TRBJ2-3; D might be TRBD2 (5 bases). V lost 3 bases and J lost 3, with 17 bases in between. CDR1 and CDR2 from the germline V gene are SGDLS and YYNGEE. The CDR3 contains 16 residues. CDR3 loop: CASSAQADSGTDTQYF. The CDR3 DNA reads TGTGCCAGCAGCGCCCAGGCTGATTCGGGGACAGATACGCAGTATTTT.

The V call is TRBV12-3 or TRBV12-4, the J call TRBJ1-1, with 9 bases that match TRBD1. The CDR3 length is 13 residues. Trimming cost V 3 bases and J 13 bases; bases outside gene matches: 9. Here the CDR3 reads CASSFGTGYFGFF. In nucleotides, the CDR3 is TGTGCCAGCAGTTTTGGGACAGGGTATTTCGGTTTCTTT.

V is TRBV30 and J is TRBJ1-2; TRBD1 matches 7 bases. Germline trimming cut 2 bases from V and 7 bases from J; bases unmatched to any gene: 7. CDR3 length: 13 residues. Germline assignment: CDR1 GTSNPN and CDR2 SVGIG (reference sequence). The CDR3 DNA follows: TGTGCCTGGAGTATCACAGGGGTAGGTGGCTACACCTTC. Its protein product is CAWSITGVGGYTF.

CDR3 in DNA: TGTGCCAGCAGCGTAGGTTGGGGGAAGAGTGAAGCTTTCTTT. Protein: CASSVGWGKSEAFF. V and J are TRBV9 and TRBJ1-1; D is perhaps TRBD1 (5 bases). V lost 0 bases and J 7 bases, leaving 13 bases between the germline ends. Germline V gene lookup returns CDR1 SGDLS and CDR2 YYNGEE. CDR3 length equals 14 residues.

The CDR3 DNA reads TGCGCCAGCAGCCCATCACAGGGGTCCGGGGAGCAGTACTTC. This translates into CASSPSQGSGEQYF. J is TRBJ2-7 and V is TRBV5-1, with 7 bases lining up with TRBD1. The CDR3 is 14 residues long. Trimming cost V 4 bases and J 7 bases; bases outside gene matches: 11. The germline V gene has CDR1 SGHRS and CDR2 YFSETQ.

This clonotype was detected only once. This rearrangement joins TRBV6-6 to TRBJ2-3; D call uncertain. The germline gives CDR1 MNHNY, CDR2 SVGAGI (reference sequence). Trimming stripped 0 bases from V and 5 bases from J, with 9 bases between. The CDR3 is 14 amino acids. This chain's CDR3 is CASSYSPGEDTQYF. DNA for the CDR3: TGTGCCAGCAGTTACTCGCCAGGAGAAGATACGCAGTATTTT.

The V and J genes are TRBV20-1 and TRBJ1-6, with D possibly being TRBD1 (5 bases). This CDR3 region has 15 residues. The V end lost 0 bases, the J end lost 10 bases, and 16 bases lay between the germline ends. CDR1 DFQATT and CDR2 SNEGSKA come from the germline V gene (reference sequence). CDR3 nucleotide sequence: TGCAGTGCTAGAGAAACCTGGGACCTCTGGTCACCCCTCCACTTT. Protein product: CSARETWDLWSPLHF.